The source of this T cell receptor (beta chain) is a study of blood T cell repertoires in COVID-19. Whole-study context: The United States, Italy and Spain were the sources of the acute and convalescent COVID-19 samples. T cells, B-cell-depleted T cells, or PBMCs supplied cDNA or gDNA.

Profiled with immunoSEQ multiplex PCR; TCRdb holds only in-frame clones, not every one. This table has roughly 88,000 clones, 55% to 80% appearing once. This CDR3 is 16 amino acids long. From germline, CDR1 is SGHRS and CDR2 YFSETQ. V lost 0 bases, J lost 2 bases, and 5 bases stayed unmatched. Sequencing input: peripheral blood. This receptor was obtained from a woman in her fifties or sixties in a cohort sampled during active or convalescent COVID-19. The gene calls are TRBV5-1 and TRBJ2-5; 9 bases line up with TRBD2. For the CDR3, the DNA is TGCGCCAGCAGCTTGGCGCCTAGCGGGGCACAAGAGACCCAGTACTTC. Translated: CASSLAPSGAQETQYF.